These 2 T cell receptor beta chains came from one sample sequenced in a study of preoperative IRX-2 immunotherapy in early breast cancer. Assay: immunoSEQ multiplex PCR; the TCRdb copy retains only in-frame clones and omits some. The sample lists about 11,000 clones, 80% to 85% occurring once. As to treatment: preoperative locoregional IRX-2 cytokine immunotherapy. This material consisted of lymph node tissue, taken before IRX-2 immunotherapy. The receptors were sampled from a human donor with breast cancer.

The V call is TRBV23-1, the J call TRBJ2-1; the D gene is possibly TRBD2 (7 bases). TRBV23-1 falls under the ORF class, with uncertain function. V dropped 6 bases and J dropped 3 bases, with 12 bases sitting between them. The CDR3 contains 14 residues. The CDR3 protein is CASSLGGVYNEQFF. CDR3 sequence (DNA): TGCGCCAGCAGCTTAGGGGGGGTCTACAATGAGCAGTTCTTC.

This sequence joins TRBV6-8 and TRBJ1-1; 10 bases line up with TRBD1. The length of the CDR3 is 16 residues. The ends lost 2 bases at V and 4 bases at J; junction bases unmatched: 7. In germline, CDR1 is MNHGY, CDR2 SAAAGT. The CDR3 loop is CASSYQTGGSVTEAFF. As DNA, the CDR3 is TGTGCCAGCAGTTACCAGACAGGGGGCTCCGTCACTGAAGCTTTCTTT.